The clone carrying this T cell receptor beta chain was seen a few times. The sample belongs to a study of blood T cell repertoires in COVID-19. Study in general: Sample material is recorded as cDNA or gDNA derived from T cells, B-cell-depleted T cells, or PBMCs.

In the source study's methods: Estimates of nucleated cell counts were drawn from the amplification of reference gene primers. TCRdb keeps only in-frame clones here, not all; method: immunoSEQ multiplex PCR. The V and J calls and clone size come from that table; D and trimming were worked out from the DNA. Altogether 200,000 or so clones are present, approximately 91% being singletons, with the ten largest covering around 1.9%. Germline lookup yields CDR1 MDHEN and CDR2 SYDVKM. V was shortened by 6 bases and J by 7 bases, with 13 bases between the two germline ends. The CDR3 runs to 14 residues. The chain joins TRBV28 to TRBJ1-6; a weak D match, TRBD1 (5 bases). This sequence originates from a man between 65 and 85 years old with active or convalescent COVID-19. The specimen sequenced was peripheral blood. The CDR3 spells CASSLGGENSPLHF. The DNA for the CDR3 is TGTGCCAGCAGCCTTGGGGGGGAGAATTCACCCCTCCACTTT. The complete variable domain, with remaining parts taken from reference TRBV28 and TRBJ1-6, reads DVKVTQSSRYLVKRTGEKVFLECVQDMDHENMFWYRQDPGLGLRLIYFSYDVKMKEKGDIPEGYSVSREKKERFSLILESASTNQTSMYLCASSLGGENSPLHFGNGTRLTVT.